This TCR beta chain derives from a study of Ad26.COV2.S vaccination and SARS-CoV-2 variants. Looking at the study overall: Of the COV1001 trial arms, the Ad26.COV2.S arm included the donor.

This CDR3 has 16 amino acids. CDR1 and CDR2 from the germline V gene are SQVTM and ANQGSEA. V was cut by 4 bases and J by 2 bases, with 21 bases left in between. Overall study findings and caveats: Similar non-spike TCR breadth was seen in vaccine and placebo recipients. Breadth and depth estimates from TCRs may understate total T cell responses.

Treatment noted: some 20 received Ad26.COV2.S at low or high dose, single or two shots; roughly five received placebo; per-sample allocation not given. Day 63 following the first vaccine or placebo injection was when the samples were taken. The vaccine delivered Wuhan-strain SARS-CoV-2 spike through an Ad26 vector. The table came from immunoSEQ multiplex PCR; TCRdb's copy has only in-frame clones and leaves some out. The top ten clones hold 6.4% of a sample with hundreds of thousands of clones, 88% of them seen once. A remark on this clone: Its target is unknown.

The gene calls are TRBV29-1 and TRBJ2-7; maybe TRBD2 (5 bases). This sequence was found in a person between 18 and 65 years old who received the Ad26.COV2.S COVID-19 vaccine or a placebo. The sequencing used peripheral blood, collected in a trial of Ad26.COV2.S vaccine versus placebo. CDR3 residues: CSVGNPRGRTTYEQYF. The DNA for the CDR3 is TGCAGCGTTGGTAACCCCCGGGGTCGGACGACCTACGAGCAGTACTTC.